This T cell receptor (beta chain) was sequenced for a study of blood T cell repertoires in COVID-19. Looking at the study overall: T cells, B-cell-depleted T cells, or PBMCs provided the cDNA or gDNA that served as material.

Germline loops: CDR1 GTSNPN, CDR2 SVGIG (reference sequence). Trimming cost V 4 bases and J 5 bases; bases outside gene matches: 4. The CDR3 consists of 13 residues. Authors' data handling: How many nucleated cells were present was estimated from reference gene primer amplification. The data were produced by immunoSEQ multiplex PCR, yet TCRdb's version contains in-frame clones alone and is incomplete. V, J and clone size are taken as reported in that table, and D and trimming were inferred from the DNA itself. The sample shows 150,000 to 200,000 clones, 85% to 90% of them seen only once. In Seattle, patients joined the study during active infection and were tracked longitudinally.

The chain carries TRBV30 and TRBJ1-5; 8 bases align to TRBD1. The sample comprised peripheral blood. This TCR derives from a woman aged 70 to 79 with COVID-19, enrolled during active disease. As DNA, the CDR3 is TGTGCCTGGACGGACAGGGTCGATCAGCCCCAGCATTTT. Residues: CAWTDRVDQPQHF.